These 9 T cell receptor beta chains came from one sample sequenced in a study of PD-L1 blockade in urothelial cancer. Some clones are missing from TCRdb's copy, which holds only in-frame ones; the method was immunoSEQ multiplex PCR. The sample has 80,000 to 100,000 clones, over 80% seen once. The sample here was PBMCs, taken around atezolizumab (anti-PD-L1) treatment. The receptors shown here come from a man aged 70-80 years with urothelial cancer.

In this sample, this clone turned up a few times. The genes are TRBV6-6 and TRBJ1-1; D might be TRBD1 (5 bases). V lost 6 bases to trimming and J lost 3 bases, with 11 bases between them. This CDR3 region has 13 residues. The germline gives CDR1 MNHNY, CDR2 SVGAGI (reference sequence). The CDR3: CASRDTADTEAFF. The CDR3 DNA reads as TGTGCCAGCAGGGACACGGCTGACACTGAAGCTTTCTTT.

The rearrangement links TRBV29-1 to TRBJ1-2; 8 bases map to TRBD1. V dropped 2 bases and J dropped 5; count of bases not matched to a gene: 7. CDR1 is SQVTM and CDR2 is ANQGSEA in the germline V gene. The CDR3 loop spans 14 amino acids. The CDR3 loop reads CSVEPRQGLYGYTF. CDR3 bases: TGCAGCGTTGAACCCAGACAGGGGTTATATGGCTACACCTTC. Full variable domain (rest looked up from reference TRBV29-1 and TRBJ1-2): SAVISQKPSRDICQRGTSLTIQCQVDSQVTMMFWYRQQPGQSLTLIATANQGSEATYESGFVIDKFPISRPNLTFSTLTVSNMSPEDSSIYLCSVEPRQGLYGYTFGSGTRLTVV.

The DNA of the CDR3 is TGTGCCAGCATAGACAGGATTAGCACAGATACGCAGTATTTT. Protein sequence: CASIDRISTDTQYF. V and J are TRBV2 and TRBJ2-3, with D possibly matching TRBD1 (6 bases). The V end lost 7 bases, the J end lost 0 bases, and 11 bases lay between the germline ends. In germline, CDR1 is SNHLY, CDR2 FYNNEI. This CDR3 spans 14 amino acids.

This chain joins TRBV7-9 and TRBJ2-7; 7 bases are shared with TRBD1. The trim removed 6 bases at V and 3 bases at J, leaving 8 bases unmatched. Germline-derived CDR1 and CDR2 are SEHNR and FQNEAQ (reference sequence). CDR3 length: 14 amino acids. CDR3 DNA: TGTGCCAGCAGGAATGCCGGGACAGACTACGAGCAGTACTTC. Translating gives CASRNAGTDYEQYF.

This clone was counted once. This sequence joins TRBV5-1 and TRBJ2-7; 12 nucleotides line up with TRBD1. V lost 0 bases to trimming and J lost 2 bases; unmatched junction nucleotides: 9. Germline V gene data show CDR1 as SGHRS and CDR2 as YFSETQ. CDR3 length equals 18 residues. The CDR3 reads CASSLARDRGPAPYEQYF. CDR3 nucleotide sequence: TGCGCCAGCAGCTTGGCCAGGGACAGGGGGCCGGCCCCCTACGAGCAGTACTTC.

The genes are TRBV27 and TRBJ2-7, with D possibly TRBD2 on 5 matching bases. CDR1 and CDR2 (germline): MNHEY, SMNVEV (reference sequence). This CDR3 is 17 amino acids long. The V gene lost 3 bases and the J gene lost 2 bases, with 20 bases spanning the gap. CDR3 protein: CASSLWSGDVGAYEQYF. In nucleotides, the CDR3 is TGTGCCAGCAGTTTGTGGAGCGGTGACGTTGGAGCCTACGAGCAGTACTTC.

Only one count was recorded for this clone. The chain recombines TRBV6-5 with TRBJ2-7; D possibly corresponds to TRBD1 (5 bases). Trimming took off 7 bases at V and 2 bases at J, with 15 bases between the two ends. Germline V gives CDR1 MNHEY, CDR2 SVGAGI. This CDR3 spans 14 amino acids. CDR3 in DNA: TGTGCCAGCAAGGCAGGGAAAAATACCTACGAGCAGTACTTC. It yields the protein CASKAGKNTYEQYF.

The CDR3 loop reads CASLQGAGLEAFF. The CDR3 coding sequence is TGTGCCAGCTTACAAGGGGCTGGCCTTGAAGCTTTCTTT. The J gene is TRBJ1-1, the V gene TRBV18; TRBD1 might be the D (5 bases). The CDR3 loop spans 13 amino acids. Germline CDR1 KGHSH, CDR2 LQKENI. Trimming shortened V by 7 bases and J by 7 bases, and 16 bases separated the two germline ends.

This clone was detected only a few times. The chain employs TRBV9 and TRBJ1-1; weak D call: TRBD1 (5 bases). CDR3 length: 13 residues. Germline V gives CDR1 SGDLS, CDR2 YYNGEE. The V end was cut by 3 bases, the J end by 4 bases, with 10 bases between. CDR3: CASSEGQGTEAFF. DNA of the CDR3: TGTGCCAGCAGCGAGGGTCAGGGCACTGAAGCTTTCTTT.